The T cell receptor beta chain under discussion was sequenced for a study of cytomegalovirus exposure and HLA in healthy donors. Study summary: Some 87 million unique TCRs from HLA-typed donors were held in an early release of data. Study-wide findings and caveats: CMV serostatus was the sole immune exposure information available. Altogether, 150 to 200 TCR beta chains were recorded as cytomegalovirus-associated.

The length of the CDR3 is 15 residues. Germline CDR1 and CDR2: SGDLS and YYNGEE. The ends were cut back, 0 bases at V and 4 bases at J, with 10 bases in the middle. Note on this clone: Antigen unknown.

PCR employed 60 Vbeta and 13 Jbeta primers. Produced via immunoSEQ multiplex PCR; TCRdb's table is partial and in-frame only. Its table records fewer than 75,000 clones. Specimen: PBMCs. V usage is TRBV9 and J usage is TRBJ2-2, with D possibly being TRBD1 (6 bases). The sequence was collected from a boy younger than 18 in good health and CMV-seronegative. CDR3 in amino acids: CASSVGGGSTGELFF. DNA of the CDR3: TGTGCCAGCAGCGTAGGAGGGGGAAGCACCGGGGAGCTGTTTTTT.